These 26 T cell receptor beta chains came from one sample sequenced in a study of lymphopenia after photon versus proton radiotherapy. Profiled with immunoSEQ multiplex PCR; TCRdb holds only in-frame clones, not every one. Among 15,000 to 20,000 clones listed, roughly 90% were seen once. Material: peripheral blood, obtained from a patient treated with photon-based radiotherapy. These receptors were obtained from a woman aged 35 to 49 with cholangiocarcinoma.

This clone was picked up one time. The CDR3 spells CASSLAFTEAFF. The CDR3 DNA sequence: TGTGCCAGCAGCTTGGCGTTCACTGAAGCTTTCTTT. This chain connects TRBV5-4 to TRBJ1-1, with D unclear. V was trimmed by 0 bases and J by 4 bases, leaving 4 bases between them. The CDR3 is made up of 12 amino acids. Looked up from germline, CDR1 is SGHNT and CDR2 is YYREEE (reference sequence).

CDR3 region: CASSDAQGKNEKLFF. The CDR3 bases are TGTGCCAGCTCAGACGCACAGGGGAAGAATGAAAAACTGTTTTTT. The chain employs TRBV18 and TRBJ1-4, with 7 bases matching TRBD1. Germline-derived CDR1 and CDR2 are KGHSH and LQKENI. The CDR3 runs 15 residues. V lost 5 bases, J lost 5 bases, and 8 bases stayed unmatched.

The rearrangement uses TRBV19 and TRBJ1-2; D is perhaps TRBD1 (6 bases). Germline values: CDR1 LNHDA, CDR2 SQIVND (reference sequence). The CDR3 consists of 15 residues. The V end was cut by 2 bases, the J end by 4 bases, with 14 bases between. The CDR3 is CASSITRGPSYGYTF. The CDR3 nucleotides are TGTGCCAGTAGTATAACCAGGGGCCCATCCTATGGCTACACCTTC. The full variable domain, completed using reference TRBV19 and TRBJ1-2, is DGGITQSPKYLFRKEGQNVTLSCEQNLNHDAMYWYRQDPGQGLRLIYYSQIVNDFQKGDIAEGYSVSREKKESFPLTVTSAQKNPTAFYLCASSITRGPSYGYTFGSGTRLTVV.

This rearrangement joins TRBV18 to TRBJ1-3, with 8 bases aligning to TRBD1. This CDR3 is built from 19 residues. Per the germline V gene, CDR1 is KGHSH and CDR2 is LQKENI. V was pared by 4 bases and J by 9 bases, with 23 bases of the junction left unmatched. The CDR3 sequence is CASSQLLNADRDSLATIYF. DNA for the CDR3: TGTGCCAGCTCACAACTCCTTAACGCGGACAGGGACTCCCTCGCCACCATATATTTT.

The chain couples TRBV6-6 to TRBJ1-5; D unresolved. CDR3 length equals 12 residues. Germline CDR1 and CDR2: MNHNY and SVGAGI (reference sequence). The germline V and J ends were trimmed by 7 bases and 6 bases, with 10 bases remaining between them. The CDR3 DNA follows: TGTGCCAGCACCGGCGGGAGTCAGCCCCAGCATTTT. It specifies CASTGGSQPQHF.

The chain links TRBV2 to TRBJ1-3; D remains ambiguous. Germline loops: CDR1 SNHLY, CDR2 FYNNEI. Trimming stripped 11 bases from V and 4 bases from J, with 12 bases between. CDR3 length: 12 amino acids. For the CDR3, the DNA is TGTGCCGGGCGAGGCACAGGAAACACCATATATTTT. Translation: CAGRGTGNTIYF. Drawing the rest from reference TRBV2 and TRBJ1-3, the complete variable domain is EPEVTQTPSHQVTQMGQEVILRCVPISNHLYFYWYRQILGQKVEFLVSFYNNEISEKSEIFDDQFSVERPDGSNFTLKIRSTKLEDSAMYFCAGRGTGNTIYFGEGSWLTVV.

J is TRBJ2-1 and V is TRBV6-1; 7 nucleotides line up with TRBD2. This CDR3 has 14 residues. Trimming removed 10 bases from V and 0 bases from J; junction bases left unmatched: 6. In germline, CDR1 is MNHNS, CDR2 SASEGT. The DNA for the CDR3 is TGTGCCACCCGCGGGGGATTCTCCTACAATGAGCAGTTCTTC. It specifies CATRGGFSYNEQFF.

The chain is built from TRBV4-1 and TRBJ2-5, with D possibly being TRBD1 (6 bases). The V gene lost 0 bases and the J gene lost 9 bases, with 20 bases spanning the gap. The length of the CDR3 is 16 residues. Germline V gene data show CDR1 as MGHRA and CDR2 as YSYEKL. The CDR3 coding sequence is TGCGCCAGCAGCCAAGATGGGAAGGGGGATTTGGTAGCCCAGTACTTC. Protein product: CASSQDGKGDLVAQYF.

The chain joins TRBV6-5 to TRBJ2-2; D is undetermined. The germline V and J ends were trimmed by 0 bases and 4 bases, with 6 bases remaining between them. The germline gives CDR1 MNHEY, CDR2 SVGAGI. The CDR3 spans 14 residues. CDR3 DNA sequence: TGTGCCAGCAGTTACTCCCCGATCACCGGGGAGCTGTTTTTT. This gives the protein CASSYSPITGELFF.

The chain couples TRBV5-1 to TRBJ2-3, with TRBD2 as a possible D gene (6 bases). Germline CDR1 SGHRS, CDR2 YFSETQ. V was pared by 5 bases and J by 4 bases, with 14 bases between. The CDR3 loop spans 14 amino acids. The CDR3 region is CASSVAGRPDTQYF. CDR3 sequence (DNA): TGCGCCAGCAGTGTGGCGGGGAGGCCAGATACGCAGTATTTT.

The chain joins TRBV1 to TRBJ2-5; the table names TRBD2, a call not compared with the DNA. TRBV1 is flagged as a pseudogene. The CDR3 runs 18 residues. CDR3 loop: CTSSQDPEIAAFQETQYF. CDR3 in DNA: TGCACCAGCAGCCAAGATCCGGAGATAGCGGCGTTCCAAGAGACCCAGTACTTC.

This rearrangement joins TRBV6-1 to TRBJ1-5; D call uncertain. This CDR3 spans 13 amino acids. CDR1 and CDR2 from the germline V gene are MNHNS and SASEGT. The V end lost 7 bases, the J end lost 2 bases, and 9 bases lay between the germline ends. The CDR3 coding sequence is TGTGCCAGCACGTTTGGGGGCAATCAGCCCCAGCATTTT. It specifies CASTFGGNQPQHF.

V gene TRBV7-2 combines with J gene TRBJ1-1; D call uncertain. The ends were cut back, 10 bases at V and 0 bases at J, with 12 bases in the middle. Germline V gene data show CDR1 as SGHTA and CDR2 as FQGNSA. The CDR3 length is 13 residues. The DNA of the CDR3 is TGTGCCACCCACCTGTCCATGAACACTGAAGCTTTCTTT. It codes for CATHLSMNTEAFF. Based on the CDR3 plus reference TRBV7-2 and TRBJ1-1, the full variable domain is GAGVSQSPSNKVTEKGKDVELRCDPISGHTALYWYRQSLGQGLEFLIYFQGNSAPDKSGLPSDRFSAERTGGSVSTLTIQRTQQEDSAVYLCATHLSMNTEAFFGQGTRLTVV.

V is TRBV6-1 and J is TRBJ1-2; D gene unclear. Germline-derived CDR1 and CDR2 are MNHNS and SASEGT. V gave up 6 bases and J gave up 5 bases, with 13 bases separating them. CDR3 size: 13 residues. The CDR3 is CASSPHSDYGYTF. CDR3 coding DNA: TGTGCCAGCAGCCCCCACAGCGATTATGGCTACACCTTC.

This rearrangement joins TRBV10-3 to TRBJ2-3, with TRBD2 as a possible D gene (7 bases). Germline values: CDR1 ENHRY, CDR2 SYGVKD. Trimming cost V 4 bases and J 2 bases, with 16 bases left between them. The CDR3 runs 16 residues. The CDR3 DNA reads TGTGCCATCAGTGTCCTACGGGGGGCAGACACAGATACGCAGTATTTT. Residues: CAISVLRGADTDTQYF.

This clone occurred once. The CDR3 DNA follows: TGTGCCTGGAGTGCGAATTATGAGCAGTTCTTC. This codes for CAWSANYEQFF. The chain combines TRBV30 with TRBJ2-1; D call uncertain. Germline V gene data show CDR1 as GTSNPN and CDR2 as SVGIG (reference sequence). The CDR3 runs 11 residues. The V and J ends lost 1 base and 8 bases respectively, with 6 bases between them.

There are a few counts of this clone. This chain connects TRBV19 to TRBJ2-5, with 10 bases lining up with TRBD2. The CDR3 covers 16 residues. The V segment lost 5 bases and the J segment 0 bases; nucleotides outside the gene matches: 6. Germline CDR1 LNHDA, CDR2 SQIVND (reference sequence). The CDR3 DNA reads TGTGCCAGTAGTCCCCGACTAGCGGGCAACCAAGAGACCCAGTACTTC. Its protein product is CASSPRLAGNQETQYF. Complete variable domain (other parts from reference TRBV19 and TRBJ2-5): DGGITQSPKYLFRKEGQNVTLSCEQNLNHDAMYWYRQDPGQGLRLIYYSQIVNDFQKGDIAEGYSVSREKKESFPLTVTSAQKNPTAFYLCASSPRLAGNQETQYFGPGTRLLVL.

V usage is TRBV4-1 and J usage is TRBJ1-6; TRBD1 matches 10 bases. Trimming removed 3 bases from V and 9 bases from J; junction bases left unmatched: 11. CDR1 is MGHRA, CDR2 YSYEKL, per germline. This CDR3 has 17 residues. The CDR3 DNA follows: TGCGCCAGCAGCCATCAACTACCTCGGACAGGGGGTTCACCCCTCCACTTT. Translated, it gives CASSHQLPRTGGSPLHF.

The J gene is TRBJ2-1, the V gene TRBV18; 12 bases map to TRBD2. J was trimmed by 8 bases and V by 3 bases; bases with no gene match: 8. The CDR3 has 16 amino acids. CDR1 and CDR2 (germline): KGHSH, LQKENI. The CDR3: CASSPRLAGVLDEQFF. The CDR3 nucleotides are TGTGCCAGCTCACCTCGACTAGCGGGGGTATTGGATGAGCAGTTCTTC. The full variable domain, in which reference TRBV18 and TRBJ2-1 provide the parts outside the CDR3, is NAGVMQNPRHLVRRRGQEARLRCSPMKGHSHVYWYRQLPEEGLKFMVYLQKENIIDESGMPKERFSAEFPKEGPSILRIQQVVRGDSAAYFCASSPRLAGVLDEQFFGPGTRLTVL.

J is TRBJ1-1 and V is TRBV19; 10 bases fit TRBD1. The CDR3 is 17 residues long. Trimming at V came to 6 bases and at J to 3 bases, leaving 13 bases not matched to a gene. The germline gives CDR1 LNHDA, CDR2 SQIVND (reference sequence). The CDR3 loop reads CASSPVARTGGHTEAFF. The CDR3, as DNA: TGTGCCAGTAGCCCTGTTGCACGGACAGGGGGACACACTGAAGCTTTCTTT.

The chain is built from TRBV5-1 and TRBJ1-5; 7 nucleotides line up with TRBD1. Germline lookup yields CDR1 SGHRS and CDR2 YFSETQ. Trimming cost V 3 bases and J 3 bases; bases outside gene matches: 6. The CDR3 is made up of 15 amino acids. CDR3 amino acids: CASSSQGGLNQPQHF. CDR3 sequence (DNA): TGCGCCAGCAGCTCCCAGGGGGGTCTCAATCAGCCCCAGCATTTT.

The chain is built from TRBV7-3 and TRBJ2-2, with 8 bases fitting TRBD2. The germline CDR1 and CDR2 sequences are SGHTA and FQGTGA. The CDR3 runs 17 residues. V lost 5 bases, J lost 4 bases, and 12 bases stayed unmatched. CDR3 sequence reads: CASSGKGGAGVTGELFF. In nucleotides, the CDR3 is TGTGCCAGCAGCGGAAAGGGCGGAGCGGGAGTCACCGGGGAGCTGTTTTTT.

CDR3 DNA sequence: TGTGCCATCAGTGAGTCGTACGTTCTGGACGCCCAAGAGACCCAGTACTTC. This encodes CAISESYVLDAQETQYF. This chain links TRBV10-3 with TRBJ2-5, with unresolved D. Germline assignment: CDR1 ENHRY and CDR2 SYGVKD. The V and J ends lost 0 bases and 1 base respectively, with 15 bases between them. The CDR3 spans 17 residues.

The chain recombines TRBV6-1 with TRBJ1-6; D unclear. V lost 8 bases and J lost 8, with 13 bases in between. CDR1 is MNHNS, CDR2 SASEGT, per germline. CDR3 length: 13 residues. CDR3 residues: CASSGRRDSPLHF. The CDR3 DNA sequence: TGTGCCAGCTCAGGCAGGAGAGATTCACCCCTCCACTTT.

V and J are TRBV28 and TRBJ2-3; no clear D. With 3 bases removed from V and 0 bases from J, the gap between germline ends came to 13 bases. The CDR3 has 16 amino acids. Germline V gives CDR1 MDHEN, CDR2 SYDVKM. The CDR3 DNA follows: TGTGCCAGCAGTTTGATAGGGAAGACTAGCACAGATACGCAGTATTTT. This sequence encodes CASSLIGKTSTDTQYF.

The chain recombines TRBV15 with TRBJ2-2; D remains unclear. Germline V lookup: CDR1 LNHNV, CDR2 YYDKDF (reference sequence). The V end was cut by 1 base, the J end by 10 bases, with 7 bases between. The CDR3 is 12 amino acids. CDR3 DNA sequence: TGTGCCACCAGCAGAGCGGGTTCGGAGCTGTTTTTT. As protein: CATSRAGSELFF.